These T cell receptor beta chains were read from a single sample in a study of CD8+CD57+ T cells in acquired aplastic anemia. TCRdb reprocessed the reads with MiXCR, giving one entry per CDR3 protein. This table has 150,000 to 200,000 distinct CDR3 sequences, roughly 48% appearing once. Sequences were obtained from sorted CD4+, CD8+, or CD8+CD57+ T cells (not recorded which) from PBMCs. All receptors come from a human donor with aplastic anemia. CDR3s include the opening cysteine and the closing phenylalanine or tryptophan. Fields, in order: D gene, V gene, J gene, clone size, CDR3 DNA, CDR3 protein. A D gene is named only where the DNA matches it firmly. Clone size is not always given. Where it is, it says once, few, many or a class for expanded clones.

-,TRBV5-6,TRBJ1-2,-,TGTGCCTGCAGCTTAGCGGGTTTGGGACGGAATGGCTACACCTTC,CACSLAGLGRNGYTF
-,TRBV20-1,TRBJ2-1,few,TGCAGTACAGTGGGTGATGCCCCTCCCTACAATGAGCAGTTCTTC,CSTVGDAPPYNEQFF
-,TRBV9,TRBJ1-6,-,TGTGCCAGCAGCGTCGACAGGAGCTCCTATAATTCACCCCTCCACTTT,CASSVDRSSYNSPLHF
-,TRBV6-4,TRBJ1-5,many,TGTGCCAGCAGTGCGGAAGCGGGGGTGAATCAGCCCCAGCATTTT,CASSAEAGVNQPQHF
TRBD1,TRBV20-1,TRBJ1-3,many,TGCAGTGGAGCGGGACAGTCCTTCTCTGGAAACACCATATATTTT,CSGAGQSFSGNTIYF
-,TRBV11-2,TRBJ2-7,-,TGTGCCAGCAGCTTAGATCCGGGGGTGGGGTACGAGCAGTACTTC,CASSLDPGVGYEQYF
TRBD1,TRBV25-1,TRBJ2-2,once,TGTGCCAGCAGTGAATTAGGGACAGGGGAAGCCGGGGAGCTGTTTTTT,CASSELGTGEAGELFF
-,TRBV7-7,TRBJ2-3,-,TGTGCCAGCAGCCCTAATATAGCAACCGTCTACGAGCAGTATTTT,CASSPNIATVYEQYF
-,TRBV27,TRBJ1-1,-,TGTGCCAGCAGTGATACAGGGAGAATGAACACTGAAGCTTTCTTT,CASSDTGRMNTEAFF
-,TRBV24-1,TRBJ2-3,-,TGTGCCACCAGTGATCACGGGATTCGCACAGATACGCAGTATTTT,CATSDHGIRTDTQYF
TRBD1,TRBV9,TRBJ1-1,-,TGTGCCAGCAGCGCAGGGACAGGGGCTAACACTGAAGCTTTCTTT,CASSAGTGANTEAFF
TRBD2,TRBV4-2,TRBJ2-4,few,TGTGCCAGCAGCCAACGCGGGGGGTGGGACATTCAGTACTTC,CASSQRGGWDIQYF
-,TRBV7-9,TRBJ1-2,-,TGTGCCAGCAGCTTAGCGAGCCAGAGCTATGGCTACACCTTC,CASSLASQSYGYTF
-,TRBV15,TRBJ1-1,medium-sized,TGTGCCACCAGCCCGGGACGGTCCGGGGGGAACACTGAAGCTTTCTTT,CATSPGRSGGNTEAFF
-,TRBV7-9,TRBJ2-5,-,TGTGCCAGCAGCTTATCGTACAGGCAAGAGACCCAGTACTTC,CASSLSYRQETQYF
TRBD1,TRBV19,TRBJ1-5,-,TGTGCCAACATATCCTTAGGGACAGGGATTAATCAGCCCCAGCATTTT,CANISLGTGINQPQHF
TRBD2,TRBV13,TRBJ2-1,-,TGTGCCAGCAGCTCCAGGACTAGCATAAATGAGCAGTTCTTC,CASSSRTSINEQFF
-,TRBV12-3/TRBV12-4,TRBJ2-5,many,TGTGCCAGCAGTTTAGTGGCAGGTGGAGGGACCCAGTACTTC,CASSLVAGGGTQYF
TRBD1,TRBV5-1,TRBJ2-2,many,TGCGCCAGCAAACACAGGGGTAACACCGGGGAGCTGTTTTTT,CASKHRGNTGELFF
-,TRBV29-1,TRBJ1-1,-,TGCAGCGTTGGCTGGGAAGCTTTCTTT,CSVGWEAFF
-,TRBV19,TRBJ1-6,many,TGTGCCAGTAAGCCGGGGGTGCCAAATTCACCCCTCCACTTT,CASKPGVPNSPLHF
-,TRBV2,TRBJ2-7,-,TGTGCCAGCAGTGAGGGGCGATCGTTGTACGAGCAGTACTTC,CASSEGRSLYEQYF
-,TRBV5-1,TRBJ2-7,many,TGCGCCAGCAGGAGGGAGTCCTACGAGCAGTACTTC,CASRRESYEQYF
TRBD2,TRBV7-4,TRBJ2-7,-,TGTGCCAGCAGCTTAGGAGCGGGGGGTAGGTACGAGCAGTACTTC,CASSLGAGGRYEQYF
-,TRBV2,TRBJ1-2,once,TGTGCCAGCAGTGAAGCCTTTGCATACTATGGCTACACCTTC,CASSEAFAYYGYTF
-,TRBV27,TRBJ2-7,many,TGTGCCAGCAGTTTAACAGGCCTTTACGAGCAGTACTTC,CASSLTGLYEQYF
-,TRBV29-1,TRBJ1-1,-,TGCAGCGTCCCACGGGACGGAGCCGGTGGCACTGAAGCTTTCTTT,CSVPRDGAGGTEAFF
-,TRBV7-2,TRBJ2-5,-,TGTGCCAGCAGCTTAGATGGGGGGACCGGGGAGACCCAGTACTTC,CASSLDGGTGETQYF
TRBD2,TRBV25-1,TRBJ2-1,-,TGTGCCAGCAGTCCTCGACTAGCGGGGGGGCCTGGTGAGCAGTTCTTC,CASSPRLAGGPGEQFF